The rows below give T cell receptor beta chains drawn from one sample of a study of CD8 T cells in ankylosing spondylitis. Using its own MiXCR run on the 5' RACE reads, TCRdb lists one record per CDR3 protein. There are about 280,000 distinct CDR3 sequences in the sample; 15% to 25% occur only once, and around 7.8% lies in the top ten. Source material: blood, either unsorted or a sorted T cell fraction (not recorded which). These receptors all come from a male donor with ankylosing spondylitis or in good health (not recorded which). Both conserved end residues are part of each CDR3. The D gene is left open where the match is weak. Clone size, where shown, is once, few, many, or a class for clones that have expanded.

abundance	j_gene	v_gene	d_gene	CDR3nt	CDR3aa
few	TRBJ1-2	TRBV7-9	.	TGTGCCAGCAGCCCTCCGGGATTTCAGTTAGCTAACTATGGCTACACCTTC	CASSPPGFQLANYGYTF
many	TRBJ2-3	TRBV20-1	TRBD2	TGCAGTGCTTCGCGGACTAGCGGGGGCCTCACAGATACGCAGTATTTT	CSASRTSGGLTDTQYF
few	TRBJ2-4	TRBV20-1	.	TGCAGTGCTAGCCCCATCGGACTAGCCAAAAACATTCAGTACTTC	CSASPIGLAKNIQYF
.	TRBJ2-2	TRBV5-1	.	TGCGCCAGCAGCTGGTCGGGCGGGGAGCTGTTTTTT	CASSWSGGELFF
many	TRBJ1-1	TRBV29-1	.	TGCAGCGTTATTAGGGACTTGGGGACTGAAGCTTTCTTT	CSVIRDLGTEAFF
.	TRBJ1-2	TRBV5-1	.	TGCGCCAGCAGCTTGGACGCAGGTCTCTATGGCTACACCTTC	CASSLDAGLYGYTF
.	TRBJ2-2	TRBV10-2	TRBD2	TGCGCCAGCAGTTCTAGCGGGGGCGGGACCGGGGAGCTGTTTTTT	CASSSSGGGTGELFF
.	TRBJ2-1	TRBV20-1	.	TGCAGTGCTCCAAGAGGGGCCTACAATAAGCAGTTCTTC	CSAPRGAYNKQFF
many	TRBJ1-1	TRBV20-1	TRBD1	TGCAGTGCACCGGACAGGGGAGACACTGAAGCTTTCTTT	CSAPDRGDTEAFF
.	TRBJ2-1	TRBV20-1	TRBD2	TGCAGTGCTAGTAGCGGGAGGGTCAATGAGCAGTTCTTC	CSASSGRVNEQFF